This T cell receptor beta chain was profiled in a study of CD8 T cells in ankylosing spondylitis. Comments on this clonotype: Its antigen is currently unknown.

Broader study findings: For ankylosing spondylitis blood, a TCR beta motif of 7 or 8 highly homologous variants appeared characteristic. Disease-associated clones were reportedly significantly overrepresented in matched ankylosing spondylitis synovial fluid.

V was clipped by 7 bases and J by 0 bases, with 16 bases between them. The CDR3 has 17 residues. Quantitative molecular-barcoded 5'-RACE generated the TCR beta libraries. TCRdb called the 5' RACE reads again in MiXCR, with one record for every CDR3 protein. The sample holds hundreds of thousands of distinct CDR3 sequences; about a sixth are singletons and the top ten take 40% to 50%. The receptor comes from a male donor with ankylosing spondylitis. The chain carries TRBV12-3 or TRBV12-4 and TRBJ2-6; D may be TRBD1 or TRBD2 (5 bases each). Material: blood, either unsorted or a sorted T cell fraction (not recorded which). For the CDR3, the DNA is TGTGCCAGCACCCAAGAGGGACCGGTCTCTGGGGCCAACGTCCTGACTTTC. Its translation is CASTQEGPVSGANVLTF.